This TCR beta chain is from a study of blood T cells in healthy people across ages. Study conclusions and caveats: It was not known whether donors were CMV positive (a possible confounder of expanded clonotype changes). Roughly linear declines in TCR beta diversity per million T cells occurred with age.

The V gene's germline CDR1 is MNHEY and CDR2 SVGEGT. V gave up 0 bases and J gave up 0 bases, with 9 bases separating them. The CDR3 consists of 16 residues. Worth noting for this clonotype: What it recognizes is unknown.

Donors each provided about 10 milliliters of peripheral blood. Combining a sample-barcoded 5' primer with a J-beta primer mix, a second PCR ran for roughly 7 to 12 cycles. A tag from a template-switch adaptor with 12 random nucleotides marked each cDNA molecule. TCRdb reprocessed the 5' RACE reads via MiXCR and lists one record per CDR3 protein. Counted here are roughly 680,000 distinct CDR3 sequences, 45% to 50% occurring once; the ten biggest clones make up 30% to 35%. Sequenced input: blood. The receptor was derived from a woman aged 55-75 years in good health. The chain is built from TRBV6-2 or TRBV6-3 and TRBJ1-5; D call uncertain. The CDR3 bases are TGTGCCAGCAGTTACTCGTCGACGTATAGCAATCAGCCCCAGCATTTT. Amino acids: CASSYSSTYSNQPQHF.